The present entry profiles one TCR beta chain with its context. The entry originates in a study of CD8 T cells in Susac syndrome. Study at large: Sequenced Susac syndrome patients included over five with active disease and under ten who were in remission. There were Susac syndrome patients who were therapy-naive at blood draw, others on corticosteroids, and others on intravenous immunoglobulin alone.

Reverse transcription of about 0.45 to 1 ug RNA was performed with random hexamers. TCRdb fed the immunoSEQ multiplex PCR reads into MiXCR, producing one record per CDR3 protein. This table has approximately 210,000 distinct CDR3 sequences, around 93% appearing once. Germline loops: CDR1 LGHDT, CDR2 YNNKEL (reference sequence). The germline V and J ends were trimmed by 4 bases and 4 bases, with 7 bases remaining between them. The CDR3 has 12 residues. Sequencing targeted TCR beta in blood CD8+ and CD4+ T cells. Fulfillment of recently defined diagnostic criteria for definite or probable disease was shown by the patients with Susac syndrome.

The genes are TRBV3-1 and TRBJ2-5, with D uncertain. Sequencing used CD4+ T cells from PBMCs. This TCR was sampled from a human donor with Susac syndrome. DNA for the CDR3: TGTGCCAGCAGCCCGTACGGAGAGACCCAGTACTTC. Translated: CASSPYGETQYF.